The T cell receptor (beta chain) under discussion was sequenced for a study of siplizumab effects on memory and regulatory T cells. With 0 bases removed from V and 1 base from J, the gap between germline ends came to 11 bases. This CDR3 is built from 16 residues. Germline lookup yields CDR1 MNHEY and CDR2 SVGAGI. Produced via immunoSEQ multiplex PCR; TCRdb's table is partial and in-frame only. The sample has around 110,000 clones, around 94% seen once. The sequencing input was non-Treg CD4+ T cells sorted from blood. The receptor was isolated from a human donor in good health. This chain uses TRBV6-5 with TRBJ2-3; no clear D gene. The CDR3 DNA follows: TGTGCCAGCAGTTACTCGATTTATCCCGGCACAGATACGCAGTATTTT. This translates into CASSYSIYPGTDTQYF.